This T cell receptor beta chain is from a study of blood T cells in healthy people across ages (dated by TCRdb to the mid-2010s). As for the study more broadly: In model experiments, template switching captured roughly one uniquely barcoded TCR beta cDNA molecule for every two T cells. The study measured age-related changes in TCR beta repertoire diversity using deep sequencing normalized with unique cDNA molecular identifiers. The donors were divided into four age groups: young (average about 15 years), middle-aged (over 35), aged (about 56) and long-lived (about 79). To avoid experimental bias, donors of different ages were distributed randomly across sequencing lanes. Using the same blood draw, the study looked at two additional independent replicas of 1 million unique cDNA reads for two donors, one aged 18 to 30 and the other aged 80 or older. Broader findings and caveats from the paper: Since profiling was done on bulk unsorted PBMCs, naive and antigen-experienced compartments could not be conclusively compared. Donor CMV infection status was unknown, potentially confounding age-related changes in expanded clonotypes. A strong correlation was found between observed TCR beta diversity and the percentage of naive T cells measured by flow cytometry. Observed TCR beta diversity per million T cells fell roughly linearly with age, and a significant reduction was already apparent by age around 39. Compared with the aged group, more naive CD4+ T cells, fewer expanded clones and increased TCR diversity were shown by the long-lived group, suggesting age selection. Total diversity estimates from one million sequenced T cells were considered lower bounds and underestimates.

The roughly 39 donors, aged roughly 6 to 100 years, were systemically healthy Caucasian individuals from Russia. Ten milliliters of peripheral blood were drawn from each donor into EDTA-treated Vacutainer tubes. PBMCs were isolated by Ficoll-Paque density-gradient centrifugation, with at least 6.5 million obtained per sample. Trizol reagent was used to extract total RNA from PBMCs, with at least 6 micrograms per sample. For every donor, an aliquot of PBMCs went through flow cytometry to measure the percentages of naive CD45RAhigh/CD27high T cells. The receptor library was made with 5' RACE. Instrument on record: Illumina HiSeq 2500. A second 7 to 11 cycle PCR used a sample-barcoded 5' primer and a J-beta primer mix. Each TCR beta cDNA molecule received a unique molecular identifier from a template-switch 5' adaptor carrying 12 random nucleotides. At least 3 million CDR3-containing paired-end reads were obtained from each sample. First-strand cDNA synthesis was performed from all RNA using the Mint cDNA synthesis kit, with priming by a TRBC-specific oligonucleotide. Following uracil-DNA glycosylase treatment, all cDNA underwent a first 18-cycle PCR with the universal primers M1SS and BC2_uni_R. The original methods were these. Each sample was normalized by randomly selecting 1 million high-quality reads, each carrying a distinct molecular identifier. Instead of being binned into consensus sequences, reads with shared molecular identifiers were discarded. MiTCR, run with a Q25 quality threshold and the strictest error-elimination algorithm, handled CDR3 identification, clonotype clustering and error correction. A nonparametric unseen species model using Euler transformation provided a lower-bound estimate of total TCR beta diversity. The raw public data were reprocessed by TCRdb itself: fastp quality trimming at Q25, MiXCR clonotype calling, in-frame beta chains only. Each record represents a unique CDR3 protein, reported with the most common genes and DNA among its rows. None of the V and J calls come from the authors' own analysis; TCRdb made them. Recorded for this sample are some 1.4 million distinct CDR3 sequences; 42% of them occurred a single time. The ten most abundant clones make up 7% to 9.5% of the sample.

A note on this clonotype: Its antigen is still unknown. Base qualities are missing; no much larger clone stands one base away.

The CDR3 has 14 amino acids, counting the end cysteine and phenylalanine. Solely the CDR3 DNA is kept, with 42 bases framed from the first base. The germline ends are 17 bases apart after V is trimmed by 5 bases and J by 6 bases. The sequence was obtained from a woman aged 18-29 years in good health. This chain is built from TRBV12-3 or TRBV12-4 and TRBJ2-7; the D segment is perhaps TRBD1 or TRBD2, each sharing 5 matched bases. What was sequenced was blood. This receptor carries the CDR3 CASSPGTGRLEQYF. The base sequence is TGTGCCAGCAGTCCCGGGACGGGCCGTCTCGAGCAGTACTTC.